These 10 T cell receptor beta chains were sequenced from one sample in a study of human T cells and chemical hapten exposure. From the RACE reads, TCRdb called clonotypes with MiXCR, one entry per CDR3 protein. The table records about 120,000 distinct CDR3 sequences, around 13% of them present only once. Stated time point: patch test 1, 2 weeks after DPC sensitization. Treatment meaning: therapeutic diphenylcyclopropenone sensitization with weekly scalp DPC. The sequencing here drew on whole blood, taken in connection with sensitization to the hapten diphenylcyclopropenone (DPC). The receptor source for this set is a man aged 18 to 29 with alopecia areata. Some clones in this sample may be carry-over from other donors' samples.

This clonotype has a count of ten or more. The gene calls are TRBV28 and TRBJ2-5; a possible D gene is TRBD2 (5 bases). The CDR3 consists of 13 residues. V shed 8 bases and J shed 5 bases, with 15 bases lying between them. CDR1 and CDR2 from the germline V gene are MDHEN and SYDVKM. This CDR3 reads CASLLRERETQYF. The CDR3 coding sequence is TGTGCCAGCCTGCTGAGGGAAAGGGAGACCCAGTACTTC.

CDR3 amino acids: CASSRGQFPYNEQFF. In nucleotides, the CDR3 is TGCGCCAGCAGCCGAGGACAGTTCCCCTACAATGAGCAGTTCTTC. The genes are TRBV4-1 and TRBJ2-1, with D perhaps TRBD1 (6 bases). The CDR3 totals 15 residues. Trimming took off 4 bases at V and 2 bases at J, with 12 bases between the two ends. CDR1 MGHRA and CDR2 YSYEKL come from the germline V gene.

This clonotype occurred a few times. The gene calls are TRBV7-2 and TRBJ2-3; possible D gene TRBD2, 5 bases. Germline assignment: CDR1 SGHTA and CDR2 FQGNSA. The CDR3 is 17 amino acids. Trimming left V 0 bases short and J 4 bases short, with 17 bases between. CDR3 bases: TGTGCCAGCAGCTTAGCTTGGCTAGCCCCCGGGGCAGATACGCAGTATTTT. The encoded protein is CASSLAWLAPGADTQYF.

The chain employs TRBV20-1 and TRBJ2-1; D uncertain. The V and J ends lost 1 base and 2 bases respectively, with 15 bases between them. This CDR3 region has 16 residues. The germline CDR1 and CDR2 sequences are DFQATT and SNEGSKA (reference sequence). CDR3 bases: TGCAGTGCTAGAGTTTACGTCGGGCCCGCCTACAATGAGCAGTTCTTC. Translated: CSARVYVGPAYNEQFF.

The chain links TRBV20-1 to TRBJ1-4, with D maybe TRBD1 (6 bases). Trimming cost V 6 bases and J 4 bases, with 18 bases left between them. The CDR3 length is 15 residues. Germline-derived CDR1 and CDR2 are DFQATT and SNEGSKA (reference sequence). CDR3: CSATKTGPGNEKLFF. In DNA, the CDR3 is TGCAGTGCCACCAAAACAGGGCCCGGTAATGAAAAACTGTTTTTT.

This clonotype was seen a few times. The chain uses TRBV5-6 and TRBJ2-5; unclear D gene. Trimming took off 0 bases at V and 2 bases at J, with 8 bases between the two ends. Germline loops: CDR1 SGHDT, CDR2 YYEEEE. The CDR3 covers 14 residues. The chain's CDR3 is CASSLAVQQETQYF. CDR3 bases: TGTGCCAGCAGCTTGGCCGTTCAGCAAGAGACCCAGTACTTC.

This clonotype turned up a few times. This chain links TRBV18 with TRBJ1-5; 7 positions match TRBD1. Germline CDR1 and CDR2: KGHSH and LQKENI. CDR3 size: 15 residues. The V segment lost 4 bases and the J segment 6 bases; nucleotides outside the gene matches: 9. The CDR3, as DNA: TGTGCCAGCTCACATGGGCAGGGGGGCTTTCAGCCCCAGCATTTT. Protein sequence: CASSHGQGGFQPQHF.

This clonotype was detected a few times. This sequence joins TRBV20-1 and TRBJ1-4; TRBD1 is a possible D gene (6 bases). The CDR3 loop spans 14 amino acids. Between the trimmed V and J ends, which lost 4 bases and 8 bases, there was a span of 17 bases. Germline lookup yields CDR1 DFQATT and CDR2 SNEGSKA (reference sequence). CDR3 residues: CSATRQALNEKLFF. CDR3 nucleotides: TGCAGTGCTACCCGACAGGCGTTGAACGAAAAACTGTTTTTT.

There are a few counts of this clonotype. The chain joins TRBV7-3 to TRBJ2-3; no firm D call. Trimming stripped 2 bases from V and 2 bases from J, with 5 bases between. The length of the CDR3 is 13 residues. CDR1 is SGHTA and CDR2 is FQGTGA in the germline V gene. The CDR3 loop is CASSLGVTDTQYF. As DNA, the CDR3 is TGTGCCAGCAGCTTAGGCGTCACAGATACGCAGTATTTT.

This clonotype was seen many times. The chain is built from TRBV28 and TRBJ1-6; 8 bases match TRBD1. The length of the CDR3 is 14 residues. The germline gives CDR1 MDHEN, CDR2 SYDVKM. V lost 10 bases, J lost 7 bases, and 9 bases stayed unmatched. For the CDR3, the DNA is TGTGCCACCTTAACCTGGACAGGGAATTCACCCCTCCACTTT. Translating it yields CATLTWTGNSPLHF. The whole variable domain, filled in from reference TRBV28 and TRBJ1-6, reads DVKVTQSSRYLVKRTGEKVFLECVQDMDHENMFWYRQDPGLGLRLIYFSYDVKMKEKGDIPEGYSVSREKKERFSLILESASTNQTSMYLCATLTWTGNSPLHFGNGTRLTVT.